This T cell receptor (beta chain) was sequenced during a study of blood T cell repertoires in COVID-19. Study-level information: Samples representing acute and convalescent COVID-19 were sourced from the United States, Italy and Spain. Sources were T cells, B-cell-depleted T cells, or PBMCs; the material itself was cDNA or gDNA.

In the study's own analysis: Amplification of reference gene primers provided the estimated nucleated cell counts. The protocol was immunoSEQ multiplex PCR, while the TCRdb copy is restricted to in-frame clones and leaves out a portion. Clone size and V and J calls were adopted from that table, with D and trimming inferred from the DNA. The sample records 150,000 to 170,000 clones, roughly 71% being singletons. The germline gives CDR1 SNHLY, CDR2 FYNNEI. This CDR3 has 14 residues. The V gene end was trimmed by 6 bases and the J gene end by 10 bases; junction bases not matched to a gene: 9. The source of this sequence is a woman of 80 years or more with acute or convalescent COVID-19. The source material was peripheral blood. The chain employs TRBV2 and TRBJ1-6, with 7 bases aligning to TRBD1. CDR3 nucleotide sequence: TGTGCCAGCAGCTCGGAGGGGGCAAGATCACCCCTCCACTTT. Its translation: CASSSEGARSPLHF.